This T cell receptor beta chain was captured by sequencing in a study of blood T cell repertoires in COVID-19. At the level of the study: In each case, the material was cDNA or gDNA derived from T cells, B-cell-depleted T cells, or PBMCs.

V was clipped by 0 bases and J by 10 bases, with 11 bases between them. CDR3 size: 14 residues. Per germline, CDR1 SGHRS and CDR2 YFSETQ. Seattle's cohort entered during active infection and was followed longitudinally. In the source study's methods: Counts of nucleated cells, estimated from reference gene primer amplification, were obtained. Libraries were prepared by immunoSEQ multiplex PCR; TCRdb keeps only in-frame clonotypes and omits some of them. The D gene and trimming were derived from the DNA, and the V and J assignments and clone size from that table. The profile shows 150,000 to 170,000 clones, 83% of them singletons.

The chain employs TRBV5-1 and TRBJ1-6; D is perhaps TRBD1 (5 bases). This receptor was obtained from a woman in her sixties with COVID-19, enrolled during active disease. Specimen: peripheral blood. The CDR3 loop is CASSLDGGVSPLHF. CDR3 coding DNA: TGCGCCAGCAGCTTGGACGGGGGGGTCTCACCCCTCCACTTT.